Sequencing of this T cell receptor beta chain was carried out in a study of blood T cell repertoires in COVID-19. The wider study: COVID-19 samples from acute and convalescent phases originated in the United States, Italy and Spain. In each case, the material was cDNA or gDNA derived from T cells, B-cell-depleted T cells, or PBMCs.

This clone was counted only a few times. Source study methods: Estimation of nucleated cell counts relied on the amplification of reference gene primers. Using immunoSEQ multiplex PCR, the repertoire was profiled, and TCRdb retains in-frame clones only, with some absent. Clone size and the V and J calls come from that table; the DNA yielded D and trimming. Of about 330,000 clones listed, 70% to 90% are singletons. Germline-derived CDR1 and CDR2 are LNHDA and SQIVND (reference sequence). This CDR3 is built from 16 residues. Trimming removed 5 bases from V and 1 base from J; junction bases left unmatched: 10.

This rearrangement joins TRBV19 to TRBJ1-1; 7 bases are shared with TRBD1. Sequences were obtained from peripheral blood. The clonotype comes from a human donor in a cohort sampled during active COVID-19. CDR3 sequence (DNA): TGTGCCAGTAGTCGGACCCGTACAGGGGCGAACACTGAAGCTTTCTTT. Translation: CASSRTRTGANTEAFF.